This record concerns one T cell receptor beta chain sequence. The data originate from a study of blood T cell repertoires in COVID-19. For the study at large: Samples taken during acute and convalescent COVID-19 were collected in the United States, Italy and Spain.

Using immunoSEQ multiplex PCR, the repertoire was profiled, and TCRdb retains in-frame clones only, with some absent. The table includes approximately 92,000 clones, about four fifths detected once. V gave up 7 bases and J gave up 6 bases; unmatched junction bases: 8. Germline V CDR1 and CDR2: SQVTM, ANQGSEA. The CDR3 spans 13 residues. The genes are TRBV29-1 and TRBJ1-5; 8 bases fit TRBD1. Sequenced input: peripheral blood. The origin of this receptor is a man older than 75 with acute or convalescent COVID-19. CDR3 sequence reads: CSAKGQGGQPQHF. Written as DNA, the CDR3 is TGCAGCGCCAAAGGACAGGGCGGTCAGCCCCAGCATTTT.